This record covers a single T cell receptor (beta chain). Sequenced by immunoSEQ multiplex PCR; TCRdb stores in-frame clones only, minus some. Of some 200,000 clones in the sample, around 94% are singletons; the top ten hold about 1.6%. This entry comes from a study of control samples from healthy donors and cancer patients. Trimming stripped 6 bases from V and 4 bases from J, with 13 bases between. Germline loops: CDR1 SGHRS, CDR2 YFSETQ. CDR3 length: 14 amino acids. The receptor comes from a man aged 45-65 years in good health. The chain carries TRBV5-1 and TRBJ2-2; weak D call: TRBD1 (6 bases). Sequencing was done on a sample of blood. The CDR3 bases are TGCGCCAGCACCACCGGGACAACCACCGGGGAGCTGTTTTTT. Protein product: CASTTGTTTGELFF.